This entry lists 13 T cell receptor beta chains sequenced from one sample in a study of control samples from healthy donors and cancer patients. Clones were sequenced by immunoSEQ multiplex PCR, and TCRdb holds only the in-frame ones, with some missing. The sample contains 130,000 or so clones, 75% to 95% of which appear only once. Sequenced: blood. These receptors were taken from a man aged 35-49 years in good health.

V gene TRBV12-3 or TRBV12-4 combines with J gene TRBJ2-5, with D hard to call. V was trimmed by 7 bases and J by 0 bases, leaving 9 bases between them. This CDR3 is 13 amino acids long. The CDR3 coding sequence is TGTGCCAGCACTAAGACGTACCAAGAGACCCAGTACTTC. It encodes CASTKTYQETQYF.

The V and J genes are TRBV24-1 and TRBJ1-2; 8 nucleotides agree with TRBD1. V shed 7 bases and J 4 bases; nucleotides not matched to a gene: 7. The length of the CDR3 is 14 residues. From germline, CDR1 is KGHDR and CDR2 SFDVKD. The CDR3 reads CATRSDRAPYGYTF. The CDR3 nucleotides are TGTGCCACCAGATCGGACAGGGCCCCCTATGGCTACACCTTC.

Only one count was recorded for this clone. The CDR3 sequence is CASSQDRVAGYTGELFF. CDR3 DNA sequence: TGTGCCAGCAGCCAAGATCGTGTAGCGGGGTACACCGGGGAGCTGTTTTTT. The gene calls are TRBV3-1 (or the pseudogene TRBV3-2) and TRBJ2-2; 8 bases are shared with TRBD2. Trimming removed 0 bases from V and 3 bases from J; junction bases left unmatched: 6. This CDR3 comprises 17 residues. Germline V gene sequence: CDR1 LGHDT, CDR2 YNNKEL (reference sequence).

This chain uses TRBV28 with TRBJ1-5; D remains unclear. This CDR3 region has 16 residues. The V gene lost 4 bases and the J gene lost 6 bases, with 19 bases spanning the gap. Germline assignment: CDR1 MDHEN and CDR2 SYDVKM. The DNA of the CDR3 is TGTGCCAGCAGTTCGCAGCTCCGGGGTTTCGTTCAGCCCCAGCATTTT. As protein: CASSSQLRGFVQPQHF.

This clone has just one count. The chain has TRBV5-1 and TRBJ2-3; TRBD2 agrees at 10 bases. The CDR3 loop spans 19 amino acids. Losses at the gene ends were 7 bases for V and 0 bases for J; bases not matched to a gene: 17. The V gene's germline CDR1 is SGHRS and CDR2 YFSETQ. CDR3 in DNA: TGCGCCAGCTCCTACCAAGGAGGGACTAGCGTACCTAGCACAGATACGCAGTATTTT. Translated: CASSYQGGTSVPSTDTQYF.

The CDR3 reads CASSQLASTMGQFF. The CDR3 DNA reads as TGTGCCAGCAGTCAGCTAGCGTCAACAATGGGGCAGTTCTTC. The J gene is TRBJ2-1, the V gene TRBV27, with TRBD2 as a possible D gene (6 bases). The CDR3 consists of 14 residues. CDR1 is MNHEY, CDR2 SMNVEV, per germline (reference sequence). V lost 5 bases, J lost 12 bases, and 20 bases lay in between.

The chain is built from TRBV10-1 and TRBJ2-2; possibly TRBD1 for D (6 bases). CDR1 and CDR2 (germline): WNHNN, SYGVQD (reference sequence). Trimming took off 3 bases at V and 5 bases at J, with 16 bases between the two ends. The CDR3 is made up of 16 amino acids. As DNA, the CDR3 is TGCGCCAGCAGTGAAACTACAGGGATAAAGACCGGGGAGCTGTTTTTT. Protein product: CASSETTGIKTGELFF.

CDR3 in DNA: TGTGCCAGCAGCGAACTCAAACACGGGGGGAAGGAGACCCAGTACTTC. This gives the protein CASSELKHGGKETQYF. This chain joins TRBV9 and TRBJ2-5; 7 bases fit TRBD2. The V gene's germline CDR1 is SGDLS and CDR2 YYNGEE. The V and J ends lost 3 bases and 5 bases, in that order; junction bases with no gene match: 13. This CDR3 contains 16 residues. The full variable domain, completed using reference TRBV9 and TRBJ2-5, is DSGVTQTPKHLITATGQRVTLRCSPRSGDLSVYWYQQSLDQGLQFLIQYYNGEERAKGNILERFSAQQFPDLHSELNLSSLELGDSALYFCASSELKHGGKETQYFGPGTRLLVL.

Note on this clone: The same CDR3 is also encoded by other DNA sequences in this sample. This chain uses TRBV2 with TRBJ1-6, with a possible D match to TRBD1 (5 bases). The CDR3 spans 14 residues. Germline V gives CDR1 SNHLY, CDR2 FYNNEI. The V and J ends lost 6 bases and 7 bases respectively, with 13 bases between them. CDR3 nucleotide sequence: TGTGCCAGCAGCGCTGGGACGGGAAATTCACCCCTCCACTTT. This codes for CASSAGTGNSPLHF.

The V and J genes are TRBV6-5 and TRBJ1-5; D unresolved. This CDR3 contains 13 residues. Looked up from germline, CDR1 is MNHEY and CDR2 is SVGAGI. V lost 6 bases and J lost 5, with 11 bases in between. The CDR3 region is CASSPLGDQPQHF. CDR3 DNA: TGTGCCAGCAGCCCATTGGGTGATCAGCCCCAGCATTTT.

This sequence joins TRBV27 and TRBJ2-2; D not resolved. This CDR3 is built from 15 residues. Germline CDR1 reads MNHEY; CDR2 reads SMNVEV (reference sequence). V was cut by 8 bases and J by 3 bases, with 16 bases left in between. CDR3 sequence reads: CASGKTFQHTGELFF. In DNA, the CDR3 is TGTGCCAGCGGAAAAACCTTTCAGCACACCGGGGAGCTGTTTTTT.

The genes are TRBV7-2 and TRBJ2-7; 10 bases are a match to TRBD2. V was clipped by 0 bases and J by 3 bases; unmatched bases: 8. From germline, CDR1 is SGHTA and CDR2 FQGNSA. CDR3 length: 17 amino acids. CDR3 residues: CASSLAASGGLLYEQYF. The CDR3 DNA sequence: TGTGCCAGCAGCTTAGCGGCTAGCGGGGGCCTCCTCTACGAGCAGTACTTC.

V and J are TRBV2 and TRBJ2-6, with 11 bases aligning to TRBD1. V lost 6 bases and J lost 0; bases outside the gene matches: 4. The CDR3 covers 17 residues. Per the germline V gene, CDR1 is SNHLY and CDR2 is FYNNEI. In nucleotides, the CDR3 is TGTGCCAGCAGGGGGACAGGGGGAACCTCTGGGGCCAACGTCCTGACTTTC. This translates into CASRGTGGTSGANVLTF.